The clone carrying this TCR beta chain was recorded many times. What it recognizes is unknown. Template material for amplifying TCR beta CDR3 regions consisted of RNA transcripts. HTBI primers were employed in a first-round RT-PCR of the TCR CDR3. TCRdb used MiXCR to reprocess the multiplex PCR reads, holding one entry per CDR3 protein. The table records approximately 560,000 distinct CDR3 sequences, 15% to 18% of them present only once. The entry originates in a study of T cells in Graves' hyperthyroidism and ophthalmopathy. Points from the study as a whole: Using 13 V-J features, a model discriminated ophthalmopathy from stable hyperthyroidism.

This CDR3 region has 15 residues. V shed 3 bases and J 0 bases; nucleotides not matched to a gene: 2. Germline CDR1 SGDLS, CDR2 YYNGEE. The clonotype originates from a woman in her twenties or thirties with Graves' hyperthyroidism. Sequenced material: blood. This chain links TRBV9 with TRBJ2-1; 8 bases map to TRBD2. The CDR3 DNA is TGTGCCAGCAGCGGGAGCGGGAGCTCCTACAATGAGCAGTTCTTC. Its protein product is CASSGSGSSYNEQFF.